The 30 T cell receptor beta chains given below trace back to one sample, sequenced in a study of ipilimumab plus nivolumab after autologous stem cell transplantation. Method: immunoSEQ multiplex PCR; TCRdb's copy keeps in-frame clones and lacks some. The sample has roughly 86,000 clones; under 85% are singletons. Source: PBMCs, taken in a trial of ipilimumab plus nivolumab as post-transplant consolidation. The receptors were sampled from a male donor with diffuse large B-cell lymphoma.

The chain combines TRBV2 with TRBJ2-1; possibly TRBD2 for D (5 bases). The CDR3 has 14 residues. The V end was cut by 8 bases, the J end by 6 bases, with 17 bases between. The germline gives CDR1 SNHLY, CDR2 FYNNEI. The CDR3 nucleotides are TGTGCCAGCGGAGGTCGGAGCCTCGGCAATGAGCAGTTCTTC. Encoded protein: CASGGRSLGNEQFF.

The V and J genes are TRBV4-3 and TRBJ2-4; no reliable D call. The CDR3 covers 16 residues. V lost 0 bases and J 3 bases, leaving 12 bases between the germline ends. CDR1 and CDR2 (germline): LGHNA, YSLEER. CDR3 nucleotides: TGCGCCAGCAGCCAAGAGCTGTCGGGCGTCAAAAACATTCAGTACTTC. This encodes CASSQELSGVKNIQYF.

This clone was seen a few times. The gene calls are TRBV10-3 and TRBJ1-4, with 7 bases fitting TRBD1. The CDR3 length is 14 residues. The trim removed 3 bases at V and 11 bases at J, leaving 9 bases unmatched. In germline, CDR1 is ENHRY, CDR2 SYGVKD. The CDR3 DNA reads as TGTGCCATCAGTGACCCGGACAGGAGCGGGAAACTGTTTTTT. Its protein is CAISDPDRSGKLFF.

This chain joins TRBV13 and TRBJ2-7; 11 nucleotides align to TRBD1. V shed 4 bases, J shed 7 bases, and the junction held 6 bases outside the gene matches. Germline V gene sequence: CDR1 PRHDT, CDR2 FYEKMQ (reference sequence). This CDR3 is 14 amino acids long. CDR3 in DNA: TGTGCCAGCAGCTCAAGGACAGGGGGCTTAGAGCAGTACTTC. Translation: CASSSRTGGLEQYF.

The rearrangement links TRBV6-1 to TRBJ1-4; unclear D gene. V was clipped by 1 base and J by 2 bases, with 14 bases between them. From germline, CDR1 is MNHNS and CDR2 SASEGT. The CDR3 has 17 amino acids. The CDR3: CASSEVRWRFTNEKLFF. The DNA of the CDR3 is TGTGCCAGCAGTGAAGTAAGGTGGAGGTTTACTAATGAAAAACTGTTTTTT.

The gene calls are TRBV6-5 and TRBJ1-4; no clear D gene. The CDR3 is 12 amino acids. Trimming took 7 bases from V and 11 from J, leaving 14 bases between them. The germline V gene has CDR1 MNHEY and CDR2 SVGAGI. Written as DNA, the CDR3 is TGTGCCAGCAACACGCGAGATGGGAAACTGTTTTTT. Encoded protein: CASNTRDGKLFF.

The V gene is TRBV13, the J gene TRBJ1-1; perhaps TRBD1 as D (6 bases). Germline V gene data show CDR1 as PRHDT and CDR2 as FYEKMQ (reference sequence). The CDR3 runs to 14 residues. V lost 2 bases and J lost 4, with 11 bases in between. The CDR3: CASSLKGGGTEAFF. The CDR3 region has the DNA TGTGCCAGCAGCTTAAAGGGGGGCGGCACTGAAGCTTTCTTT.

In its sample, this clone was seen once. This sequence joins TRBV7-8 and TRBJ2-3, with 8 bases aligning to TRBD2. The germline V gene encodes CDR1 SGHVS and CDR2 FQNEAQ. CDR3 length equals 16 residues. J lost 4 bases, V lost 3 bases, and 9 bases had no gene match. The CDR3, as DNA: TGTGCCAGCAGCTTGGTCGGCGGGGGGTCGGCAGATACGCAGTATTTT. Translation: CASSLVGGGSADTQYF.

In this sample, this clone turned up once. CDR3 sequence: CASSIGGGTGYTDTQYF. The CDR3 DNA reads TGTGCCAGTAGTATTGGGGGGGGGACAGGGTACACAGATACGCAGTATTTT. V is TRBV19 and J is TRBJ2-3; 9 nucleotides align to TRBD1. CDR1 and CDR2 (germline): LNHDA, SQIVND (reference sequence). V shed 3 bases, J shed 2 bases, and the junction held 9 bases outside the gene matches. This CDR3 spans 17 amino acids.

The chain links TRBV12-2 to TRBJ1-2. TRBV12-2 is given as a pseudogene. CDR3 size: 14 residues. CDR3 region: CASRLGPSNYGYTF. The CDR3 coding sequence is TGTGCAAGTCGCTTAGGACCGAGTAACTATGGCTACACCTTC.

The gene calls are TRBV10-3 and TRBJ2-3; the match to TRBD1 covers 9 bases. Losses at the gene ends were 0 bases for V and 6 bases for J; bases not matched to a gene: 4. This CDR3 is built from 15 residues. Germline V lookup: CDR1 ENHRY, CDR2 SYGVKD. As DNA, the CDR3 is TGTGCCATCAGTGAGTCGGGGACAGGGCCCGATACGCAGTATTTT. This gives the protein CAISESGTGPDTQYF.

Details on this clone: The sample has other DNA sequences that encode this CDR3 too. The V and J genes are TRBV10-3 and TRBJ1-1, with TRBD1 matching over 7 bases. From germline, CDR1 is ENHRY and CDR2 SYGVKD. The V and J ends lost 5 bases and 3 bases, in that order; junction bases with no gene match: 3. This CDR3 has 13 residues. The CDR3 DNA is TGTGCCATCAGTCGACAGGGAGACACTGAAGCTTTCTTT. The encoded protein is CAISRQGDTEAFF.

J is TRBJ2-3 and V is TRBV5-4; a weak D match, TRBD2 (7 bases). The germline V and J ends were trimmed by 0 bases and 6 bases, with 20 bases remaining between them. The CDR3 covers 17 residues. From germline, CDR1 is SGHNT and CDR2 YYREEE (reference sequence). CDR3 region: CASSLAGRGGLADTQYF. In DNA, the CDR3 is TGTGCCAGCAGCTTGGCTGGGAGGGGGGGCCTCGCGGATACGCAGTATTTT.

The chain has TRBV9 and TRBJ1-1, with D possibly matching TRBD1 (6 bases). V lost 0 bases to trimming and J lost 7 bases, with 19 bases between them. This CDR3 comprises 16 residues. CDR1 is SGDLS, CDR2 YYNGEE, per germline. The CDR3 DNA reads as TGTGCCAGCAGCGTAGGGGCAGGGGCCGCGTCGAGTGAAGCTTTCTTT. It codes for CASSVGAGAASSEAFF.

The V call is TRBV27, the J call TRBJ1-2, with D uncertain. Germline CDR1 and CDR2: MNHEY and SMNVEV (reference sequence). The CDR3 loop spans 13 amino acids. The V end lost 3 bases, the J end lost 4 bases, and 9 bases lay between the germline ends. CDR3: CASSLRQSYGYTF. The CDR3 coding sequence is TGTGCCAGCAGTTTGAGGCAGAGCTATGGCTACACCTTC.

V is TRBV6-5 and J is TRBJ2-2; tentative D call: TRBD1 (5 bases). V gave up 10 bases and J gave up 5 bases, with 17 bases separating them. The length of the CDR3 is 14 residues. CDR1 MNHEY and CDR2 SVGAGI come from the germline V gene. The CDR3 spells CATLVRVDTGELFF. In nucleotides, the CDR3 is TGTGCCACCCTTGTCAGGGTAGATACCGGGGAGCTGTTTTTT.

This chain connects TRBV25-1 to TRBJ1-5; TRBD1 might be the D (5 bases). The CDR3 is 14 amino acids. Germline CDR1 and CDR2: MGHDK and SYGVNS. With 8 bases removed from V and 6 bases from J, the gap between germline ends came to 17 bases. The CDR3 DNA reads TGTGCCAGCCACGCGGTTGGGGGTGCTCAGCCCCAGCATTTT. This encodes CASHAVGGAQPQHF.

The sample holds a few counts of this clone. The chain joins TRBV18 to TRBJ2-5, with D possibly being TRBD1 (7 bases). Germline CDR1 is KGHSH and CDR2 is LQKENI. The CDR3 covers 15 residues. V shed 4 bases and J shed 2 bases, with 14 bases lying between them. This CDR3 reads CASSRRRDRQETQYF. DNA for the CDR3: TGTGCCAGCTCACGTAGGAGGGACAGACAAGAGACCCAGTACTTC.

The chain uses TRBV6-1 and TRBJ1-1; D is unclear. The CDR3 spans 14 residues. Per germline, CDR1 MNHNS and CDR2 SASEGT. Trimming left V 3 bases short and J 5 bases short, with 13 bases between. CDR3 DNA: TGTGCCAGCAGTGAGGACCCGTCGGGGACTGAAGCTTTCTTT. Protein sequence: CASSEDPSGTEAFF.

The chain uses TRBV11-1 and TRBJ2-7; perhaps TRBD2 as D (5 bases). Looked up from germline, CDR1 is SGHAT and CDR2 is FQDESV (reference sequence). Trimming left V 5 bases short and J 6 bases short, with 17 bases between. This CDR3 has 14 amino acids. The CDR3 coding sequence is TGTGCCAGCAGCGCCGGGCTAGCTTCTCCCGAGCAGTACTTC. Its protein is CASSAGLASPEQYF.

This chain uses TRBV5-4 with TRBJ2-5, with D possibly matching TRBD1 (6 bases). The V gene lost 3 bases and the J gene lost 5 bases, with 8 bases spanning the gap. Germline CDR1 SGHNT, CDR2 YYREEE (reference sequence). This CDR3 has 12 amino acids. This CDR3 reads CASSSDRETQYF. CDR3 nucleotide sequence: TGTGCCAGCAGCTCCGACAGGGAGACCCAGTACTTC.

Only one count was recorded for this clone. V is TRBV7-2 and J is TRBJ1-5; D call uncertain. Germline V gene data show CDR1 as SGHTA and CDR2 as FQGNSA. This CDR3 has 13 residues. Trimming shortened V by 5 bases and J by 3 bases, and 8 bases separated the two germline ends. The CDR3 sequence is CASSRTVNQPQHF. The CDR3 nucleotides are TGTGCCAGCAGCCGCACAGTCAATCAGCCCCAGCATTTT.

This chain links TRBV14 with TRBJ1-1; 7 positions agree with TRBD1. Per the germline V gene, CDR1 is SGHDN and CDR2 is FVKESK. The CDR3 runs 18 residues. The V gene end was trimmed by 4 bases and the J gene end by 0 bases; junction bases not matched to a gene: 14. DNA of the CDR3: TGTGCCAGCAGCCTAATCGGCGGCAGGGGGTTCATGAACACTGAAGCTTTCTTT. It yields the protein CASSLIGGRGFMNTEAFF.

This chain uses TRBV5-1 with TRBJ1-3; D not resolved. This CDR3 region has 14 residues. Trimming cost V 1 base and J 8 bases, with 13 bases left between them. Germline V lookup: CDR1 SGHRS, CDR2 YFSETQ. CDR3 in amino acids: CASSLNLNLDTIYF. The CDR3 region has the DNA TGCGCCAGCAGCTTGAACCTCAACTTAGACACCATATATTTT.

The genes are TRBV6-6 and TRBJ2-5, with 9 bases that match TRBD2. This CDR3 has 15 residues. V dropped 6 bases and J dropped 5; count of bases not matched to a gene: 10. The germline V gene has CDR1 MNHNY and CDR2 SVGAGI (reference sequence). The CDR3 nucleotides read TGTGCCAGCAGCCAAAAGCGGGGGGATAGGGAGACCCAGTACTTC. Protein: CASSQKRGDRETQYF.

The V gene is TRBV9, the J gene TRBJ2-1, with TRBD2 identical over 15 bases. V trimming: 4 bases; J trimming: 9 bases; junction bases outside the gene matches: 17. CDR3 length: 19 amino acids. CDR1 SGDLS and CDR2 YYNGEE come from the germline V gene. This CDR3 is CASSPHPPRTSGGAGEQFF. In nucleotides, the CDR3 is TGTGCCAGCAGCCCCCATCCCCCTCGGACTAGCGGGGGGGCCGGTGAGCAGTTCTTC.

This rearrangement joins TRBV7-2 to TRBJ2-5; possibly TRBD2 for D (5 bases). Germline V gives CDR1 SGHTA, CDR2 FQGNSA. The V end was cut by 6 bases, the J end by 2 bases, with 10 bases between. CDR3 length: 13 amino acids. The CDR3 DNA is TGTGCCAGCAGACCGGGATTACAAGAGACCCAGTACTTC. This translates into CASRPGLQETQYF.

The chain combines TRBV7-2 with TRBJ1-2; D remains ambiguous. V was trimmed by 5 bases and J by 8 bases, leaving 12 bases between them. The germline CDR1 and CDR2 sequences are SGHTA and FQGNSA. The CDR3 loop spans 12 amino acids. The DNA for the CDR3 is TGTGCCAGCAGCACCAGATCGGTAGGCTACACCTTC. It is translated as CASSTRSVGYTF.

This chain joins TRBV12-5 and TRBJ2-3; D not certain. Trimming cost V 6 bases and J 4 bases, with 11 bases left between them. This CDR3 spans 13 amino acids. CDR1 LGHNT and CDR2 FRNRAP come from the germline V gene. The CDR3 DNA reads as TGTGCTAGTGGCCCGGGCCTTGCAGATACGCAGTATTTT. Translation gives CASGPGLADTQYF.

V gene TRBV30 combines with J gene TRBJ2-5; D not resolved. The V end was cut by 6 bases, the J end by 2 bases, with 16 bases between. There are 14 residues in the CDR3. Germline CDR1 reads GTSNPN; CDR2 reads SVGIG (reference sequence). CDR3 sequence reads: CACVAALKQETQYF. For the CDR3, the DNA is TGTGCCTGTGTGGCGGCTCTAAAACAAGAGACCCAGTACTTC. Full variable domain (outside the CDR3, taken from reference TRBV30 and TRBJ2-5): SQTIHQWPATLVQPVGSPLSLECTVEGTSNPNLYWYRQAAGRGLQLLFYSVGIGQISSEVPQNLSASRPQDRQFILSSKKLLLSDSGFYLCACVAALKQETQYFGPGTRLLVL.